What follows describes a single T cell receptor beta chain. How the authors handled the data: The authors estimated nucleated cell counts from reference gene primer amplification. Some clones are missing from TCRdb's copy, which holds only in-frame ones; the method was immunoSEQ multiplex PCR. That table is the source of V, J and clone size, and D and trimming were worked out from the DNA. Of 65,000 or so clones in the sample, around 90% were seen once. This sample was taken from a study of blood T cell repertoires in COVID-19. Study at large: Sites in the United States, Italy and Spain provided acute and convalescent COVID-19 samples. Nucleic acid was either cDNA or gDNA, and it came from T cells, B-cell-depleted T cells, or PBMCs.

The V and J ends lost 2 bases and 2 bases respectively, with 8 bases between them. CDR3 size: 14 residues. Germline CDR1 and CDR2: SGHRS and YFSETQ. The gene calls are TRBV5-1 and TRBJ2-1, with D possibly matching TRBD1 (6 bases). Material for sequencing was peripheral blood. This clonotype originated in a man in his fifties or sixties with acute or convalescent COVID-19. CDR3 sequence reads: CASSLQGTYNEQFF. For the CDR3, the DNA is TGCGCCAGCAGCTTACAGGGAACCTACAATGAGCAGTTCTTC.